The sequence of this TCR beta chain was determined in a study of cytomegalovirus exposure and HLA in healthy donors. Study-wide results and caveats: Analyses of presence/absence relied on an assumption of roughly uniform sequencing depth across donors. In a later analysis, 17,000 or so TCR beta sequences were associated with HLA alleles at 0.05 false discovery rate.

About this clone itself: Antigen unknown.

60 Vbeta and 13 Jbeta primers were used in PCR. The method was immunoSEQ multiplex PCR; TCRdb's version includes in-frame clones alone and lacks a portion of them. In the table there are some 200,000 clones, 60% to 80% of which are singletons. J was trimmed by 3 bases and V by 1 base; bases with no gene match: 6. The CDR3 is 16 amino acids. Germline assignment: CDR1 SGHTA and CDR2 FQGNSA. The sample consisted of PBMCs. This receptor was obtained from a middle-aged man in good health and CMV-seronegative. This sequence joins TRBV7-2 and TRBJ2-4, with 7 bases aligning to TRBD2. In nucleotides, the CDR3 is TGTGCCAGCAGCTTAGGGGGGGGAGGGAACAAAAACATTCAGTACTTC. Its protein is CASSLGGGGNKNIQYF.